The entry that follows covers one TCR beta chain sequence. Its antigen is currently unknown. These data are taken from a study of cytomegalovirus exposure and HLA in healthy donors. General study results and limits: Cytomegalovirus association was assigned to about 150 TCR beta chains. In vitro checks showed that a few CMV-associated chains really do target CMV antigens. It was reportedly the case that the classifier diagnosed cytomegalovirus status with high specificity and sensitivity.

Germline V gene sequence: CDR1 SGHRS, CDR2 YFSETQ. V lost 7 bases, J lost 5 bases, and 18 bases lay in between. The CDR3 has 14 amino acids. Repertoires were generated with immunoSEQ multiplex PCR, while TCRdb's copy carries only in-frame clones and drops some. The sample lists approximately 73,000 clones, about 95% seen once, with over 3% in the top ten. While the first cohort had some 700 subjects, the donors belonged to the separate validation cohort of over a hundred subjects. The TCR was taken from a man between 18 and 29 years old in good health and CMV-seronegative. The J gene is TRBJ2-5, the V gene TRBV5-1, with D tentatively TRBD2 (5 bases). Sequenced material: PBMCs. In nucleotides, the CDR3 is TGCGCCAGCCGGAGAGGGCAGTCTGAGGAGACCCAGTACTTC. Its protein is CASRRGQSEETQYF.